This T cell receptor (beta chain) emerged from a study of siplizumab effects on memory and regulatory T cells. Profiling relied on immunoSEQ multiplex PCR, and the TCRdb table lists in-frame clones only, not all of them. The sample has around 100,000 clones; around 90% are singletons. V dropped 0 bases and J dropped 3 bases, with 15 bases sitting between them. The germline CDR1 and CDR2 sequences are MGHDK and SYGVNS. The CDR3 is made up of 17 amino acids. On this clone: Its antigen remains unknown.

Study-wide findings and caveats: Naive T cells were seen as more diverse than memory cells and as major alloresponse contributors. Versus under 35% in controls, the mappable alloreactive CD4+ clones averaged approximately 64% Treg-derived with siplizumab. Unstimulated subsets captured only a minor fraction of alloreactive clones. Confirmatory evidence of suppressive function in proliferating siplizumab-culture Tregs was not obtained.

The V gene is TRBV25-1, the J gene TRBJ1-5; D is possibly TRBD1 (6 bases). The receptor was derived from a human donor in good health. What was sequenced was CD4+ T cells sorted from blood. CDR3 sequence: CASSEYVGGSHNQPQHF. CDR3 coding DNA: TGTGCCAGCAGTGAATACGTAGGGGGTTCACACAATCAGCCCCAGCATTTT.